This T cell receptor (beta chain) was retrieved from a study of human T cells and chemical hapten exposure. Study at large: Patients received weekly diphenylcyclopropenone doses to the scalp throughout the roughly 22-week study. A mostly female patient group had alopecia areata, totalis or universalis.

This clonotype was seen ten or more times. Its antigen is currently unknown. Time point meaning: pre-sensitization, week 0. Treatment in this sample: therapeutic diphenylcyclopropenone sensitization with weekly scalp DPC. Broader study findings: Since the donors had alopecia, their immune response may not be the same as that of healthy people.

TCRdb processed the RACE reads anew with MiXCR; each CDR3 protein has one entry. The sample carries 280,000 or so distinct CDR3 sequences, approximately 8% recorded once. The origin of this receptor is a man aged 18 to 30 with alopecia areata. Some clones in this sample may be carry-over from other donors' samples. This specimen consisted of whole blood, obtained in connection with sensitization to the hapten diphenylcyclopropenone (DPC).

The CDR3 is CASCLRGRENIQYF. The CDR3 nucleotides are TGTGCCAGCTGTTTGAGGGGTAGGGAAAACATTCAGTACTTC. This rearrangement joins TRBV2 to TRBJ2-4; D tentatively fits TRBD1 or TRBD2 (5 bases each). This CDR3 is 14 amino acids long. Germline-derived CDR1 and CDR2 are SNHLY and FYNNEI. V was clipped by 8 bases and J by 5 bases, with 16 bases between them.